Presented here are 30 T cell receptor beta chains from one specimen sequenced in a study of PD-L1 blockade in urothelial cancer. The repertoire was sequenced with immunoSEQ multiplex PCR; TCRdb's copy has only in-frame clones and lacks some. The sample lists 38,000 or so clones, roughly 81% occurring once. This sample's time point: peripheral blood 6 weeks after treatment start. This material consisted of PBMCs, taken around atezolizumab (anti-PD-L1) treatment. These receptors originate from an older man with urothelial cancer.

This chain uses TRBV2 with TRBJ1-3; maybe TRBD1 (6 bases). Germline V gene lookup returns CDR1 SNHLY and CDR2 FYNNEI. V lost 6 bases and J 1 base, leaving 16 bases between the germline ends. The CDR3 extends over 16 amino acids. The CDR3 DNA sequence: TGTGCCAGCAGCGTCCGGGCAACAGGGTCTGGAAACACCATATATTTT. It yields the protein CASSVRATGSGNTIYF.

J is TRBJ1-1 and V is TRBV6-1; TRBD1 might be the D (6 bases). CDR3 length: 14 amino acids. The germline V gene encodes CDR1 MNHNS and CDR2 SASEGT. The V end was cut by 7 bases, the J end by 5 bases, with 17 bases between. CDR3: CASTEGGARTEAFF. CDR3 DNA: TGTGCCAGCACCGAGGGGGGGGCGAGGACTGAAGCTTTCTTT.

By share, this clone ranks as medium-sized (0.01 to 0.1%). The chain combines TRBV7-2 with TRBJ1-2, with no clear D. CDR1 and CDR2 from the germline V gene are SGHTA and FQGNSA. The CDR3 has 13 amino acids. V lost 4 bases, J lost 3 bases, and 9 bases lay in between. CDR3 DNA: TGTGCCAGCAGCTCCCAACGAGACTATGGCTACACCTTC. Protein: CASSSQRDYGYTF.

Of note for this clone: Other DNA variants within this sample encode the same CDR3. V usage is TRBV29-1 and J usage is TRBJ1-3; D call uncertain. The length of the CDR3 is 11 residues. The V and J ends lost 7 bases and 1 base respectively, with 5 bases between them. Germline CDR1 reads SQVTM; CDR2 reads ANQGSEA. CDR3 sequence reads: CSAFSGNTIYF. DNA of the CDR3: TGCAGCGCATTTTCTGGAAACACCATATATTTT.

The chain carries TRBV7-8 and TRBJ2-1; TRBD2 agrees at 9 bases. The CDR3 extends over 16 amino acids. Germline assignment: CDR1 SGHVS and CDR2 FQNEAQ. The V gene end was trimmed by 0 bases and the J gene end by 9 bases; junction bases not matched to a gene: 9. The CDR3 sequence: CASSLASGLAGGEQFF. DNA of the CDR3: TGTGCCAGCAGCTTAGCGTCGGGACTAGCAGGGGGTGAGCAGTTCTTC.

This clone was observed a handful of times. The J gene is TRBJ2-1, the V gene TRBV9; TRBD1 aligns across 8 bases. V lost 0 bases to trimming and J lost 7 bases; unmatched junction nucleotides: 6. The CDR3 sequence is 15 residues long. Germline CDR1 reads SGDLS; CDR2 reads YYNGEE. The CDR3 reads CASSVDRGFWNEQFF. The CDR3 DNA reads TGTGCCAGCAGCGTAGACAGGGGGTTCTGGAATGAGCAGTTCTTC.

The chain uses TRBV29-1 and TRBJ2-3, with a possible D match to TRBD1 (9 bases). The CDR3 covers 14 residues. Germline V gene sequence: CDR1 SQVTM, CDR2 ANQGSEA. Between the trimmed V and J ends, which lost 7 bases and 2 bases, there was a span of 16 bases. CDR3 in DNA: TGCAGCGCCGGGGGGGACAGGGTCACAGATACGCAGTATTTT. This gives the protein CSAGGDRVTDTQYF.

This clone was seen once. This sequence joins TRBV28 and TRBJ2-2; D unresolved. The V gene lost 5 bases and the J gene lost 0 bases, with 10 bases spanning the gap. The CDR3 runs 15 residues. CDR1 MDHEN and CDR2 SYDVKM come from the germline V gene. DNA for the CDR3: TGTGCCAGCAGTCCGACAAACGCGAACACCGGGGAGCTGTTTTTT. Its translation: CASSPTNANTGELFF.

The chain joins TRBV18 to TRBJ1-1, with D unclear. Germline CDR1 and CDR2: KGHSH and LQKENI. The CDR3 has 13 amino acids. The V gene lost 6 bases and the J gene lost 0 bases, with 8 bases spanning the gap. In DNA, the CDR3 is TGTGCCAGCTCCCCCGACATGAACACTGAAGCTTTCTTT. This translates into CASSPDMNTEAFF.

The chain recombines TRBV5-4 with TRBJ2-7; 9 bases line up with TRBD1. Per germline, CDR1 SGHNT and CDR2 YYREEE (reference sequence). V lost 2 bases to trimming and J lost 3 bases; unmatched junction nucleotides: 9. This CDR3 region has 16 residues. CDR3 in amino acids: CASSFRPRTGDYEQYF. The CDR3 DNA reads as TGTGCCAGCAGCTTTCGGCCAAGGACAGGGGACTACGAGCAGTACTTC.

The chain combines TRBV10-2 with TRBJ1-5; no reliable D call. Germline V gene lookup returns CDR1 WSHSY and CDR2 SAAADI. The V end was cut by 3 bases, the J end by 1 base, with 7 bases between. The CDR3 runs to 14 residues. Here the CDR3 reads CASSDIVSNQPQHF. The CDR3 DNA follows: TGCGCCAGCAGTGATATTGTCAGCAATCAGCCCCAGCATTTT.

The J gene is TRBJ2-3, the V gene TRBV20-1, with D maybe TRBD2 (6 bases). The CDR3 has 11 residues. V was trimmed by 6 bases and J by 14 bases, leaving 18 bases between them. Germline loops: CDR1 DFQATT, CDR2 SNEGSKA (reference sequence). The CDR3 region is CSAPFLATWYF. The CDR3 nucleotides are TGCAGTGCCCCCTTTCTAGCGACGTGGTATTTT.

The chain employs TRBV18 and TRBJ2-3; 13 bases are a match to TRBD2. This CDR3 comprises 18 residues. Looked up from germline, CDR1 is KGHSH and CDR2 is LQKENI. J lost 0 bases, V lost 4 bases, and 7 bases had no gene match. The CDR3 sequence: CASSQPGLAGSSTDTQYF. In DNA, the CDR3 is TGTGCCAGCTCACAACCGGGACTAGCGGGGTCTAGCACAGATACGCAGTATTTT.

The V and J genes are TRBV7-6 and TRBJ2-2; D uncertain. Germline V gene lookup returns CDR1 SGHVS and CDR2 FNYEAQ. The ends were cut back, 5 bases at V and 5 bases at J, with 18 bases in the middle. The CDR3 runs to 16 residues. The CDR3 DNA follows: TGTGCCAGCAGCCCTACTATTCACTCGAGGACCGGGGAGCTGTTTTTT. Encoded protein: CASSPTIHSRTGELFF.

The chain has TRBV15 and TRBJ2-7, with 11 bases matching TRBD2. Germline CDR1 LNHNV, CDR2 YYDKDF (reference sequence). The CDR3 length is 16 residues. Trimming took 1 base from V and 5 from J; bases not matched to a gene: 7. The DNA of the CDR3 is TGTGCCACCAGCAGAGGGCCTAGCGGGAGGTTTAACGAGCAGTACTTC. It translates to CATSRGPSGRFNEQYF.

This chain uses TRBV4-1 with TRBJ1-1; 7 bases agree with TRBD1. Looked up from germline, CDR1 is MGHRA and CDR2 is YSYEKL. Trimming removed 2 bases from V and 4 bases from J; junction bases left unmatched: 4. This CDR3 comprises 14 residues. CDR3 coding DNA: TGCGCCAGCAGCCAACCGACAGGGTTCACTGAAGCTTTCTTT. Its protein is CASSQPTGFTEAFF.

V is TRBV28 and J is TRBJ1-2, with 7 positions matching TRBD1. CDR3 length: 15 residues. Germline V gene data show CDR1 as MDHEN and CDR2 as SYDVKM. The trim removed 4 bases at V and 4 bases at J, leaving 9 bases unmatched. The chain's CDR3 is CASSSPSAGGYGYTF. The CDR3 DNA sequence: TGTGCCAGCAGTTCCCCGTCGGCAGGGGGCTATGGCTACACCTTC.

This sequence joins TRBV28 and TRBJ2-1; tentatively, D is TRBD2 (8 bases). Germline CDR1 is MDHEN and CDR2 is SYDVKM. V shed 3 bases and J shed 3 bases, with 21 bases lying between them. The CDR3 sequence is 18 residues long. The CDR3 here is CASSLPRGSAGDYNEQFF. CDR3 coding DNA: TGTGCCAGCAGTTTGCCCAGGGGGTCAGCGGGAGACTACAATGAGCAGTTCTTC.

J is TRBJ2-3 and V is TRBV7-9, with 8 bases fitting TRBD1. Per the germline V gene, CDR1 is SEHNR and CDR2 is FQNEAQ (reference sequence). The J segment lost 2 bases and the V segment lost 7 bases, leaving 5 bases of the junction unmatched. The CDR3 totals 14 residues. CDR3 protein: CASTSDRDTDTQYF. CDR3 nucleotides: TGTGCCAGCACCTCGGACAGGGACACAGATACGCAGTATTTT. Full variable domain (remainder filled in from reference TRBV7-9 and TRBJ2-3): DTGVSQNPRHKITKRGQNVTFRCDPISEHNRLYWYRQTLGQGPEFLTYFQNEAQLEKSRLLSDRFSAERPKGSFSTLEIQRTEQGDSAMYLCASTSDRDTDTQYFGPGTRLTVL.

This clone has just a few counts. V usage is TRBV28 and J usage is TRBJ2-7; possible D gene TRBD2, 6 bases. The germline V gene encodes CDR1 MDHEN and CDR2 SYDVKM. Between the trimmed V and J ends, which lost 3 bases and 5 bases, there was a span of 14 bases. The CDR3 spans 14 residues. CDR3 loop: CASSFPVAEDEQYF. CDR3 DNA sequence: TGTGCCAGCAGTTTTCCGGTAGCGGAAGACGAGCAGTACTTC.

The genes are TRBV19 and TRBJ2-3, with 10 positions matching TRBD1. Germline loops: CDR1 LNHDA, CDR2 SQIVND (reference sequence). CDR3 length: 14 amino acids. V was pared by 5 bases and J by 4 bases, with 3 bases of the junction left unmatched. CDR3 amino acids: CASSRQGAADTQYF. DNA for the CDR3: TGTGCCAGTAGTCGACAGGGGGCCGCAGATACGCAGTATTTT. The full variable domain, rest sourced from reference TRBV19 and TRBJ2-3, is DGGITQSPKYLFRKEGQNVTLSCEQNLNHDAMYWYRQDPGQGLRLIYYSQIVNDFQKGDIAEGYSVSREKKESFPLTVTSAQKNPTAFYLCASSRQGAADTQYFGPGTRLTVL.

This clone was found once. The V gene is TRBV10-3, the J gene TRBJ2-7; 11 nucleotides line up with TRBD2. CDR1 is ENHRY and CDR2 is SYGVKD in the germline V gene. The CDR3 contains 15 residues. With V trimmed by 4 bases and J by 0 bases, 2 bases remained unmatched. The CDR3, as DNA: TGTGCCATCAGTGCGACTAGCGGGAACTCCTACGAGCAGTACTTC. Protein sequence: CAISATSGNSYEQYF.

This chain connects TRBV19 to TRBJ2-3; 9 bases map to TRBD2. The CDR3 is made up of 16 amino acids. Germline trimming cut 5 bases from V and 6 bases from J; bases unmatched to any gene: 12. CDR1 and CDR2 from the germline V gene are LNHDA and SQIVND (reference sequence). CDR3 sequence: CASSPQRAGGGDTQYF. Here the CDR3 DNA reads TGTGCCAGTAGTCCCCAGCGAGCGGGAGGTGGTGATACGCAGTATTTT.

This clone has more than one count but fewer than ten. The V gene is TRBV15, the J gene TRBJ1-2; unclear D gene. This CDR3 has 14 amino acids. Trimming stripped 0 bases from V and 4 bases from J, with 9 bases between. Germline loops: CDR1 LNHNV, CDR2 YYDKDF (reference sequence). The CDR3 region is CATSRDTEFYGYTF. The CDR3 nucleotides read TGTGCCACCAGCAGAGATACAGAATTCTATGGCTACACCTTC.

J is TRBJ2-3 and V is TRBV6-1, with 11 bases matching TRBD2. Trimming took 5 bases from V and 3 from J; bases not matched to a gene: 4. The CDR3 extends over 15 amino acids. Germline V gives CDR1 MNHNS, CDR2 SASEGT. In nucleotides, the CDR3 is TGTGCCAGCAGTACGGGACTAGCGGAAACAGATACGCAGTATTTT. It codes for CASSTGLAETDTQYF.

V and J are TRBV5-1 and TRBJ2-3; 9 bases fit TRBD2. The V gene's germline CDR1 is SGHRS and CDR2 YFSETQ. Trimming cost V 4 bases and J 5 bases; bases outside gene matches: 11. CDR3 length: 16 amino acids. CDR3 coding DNA: TGCGCCAGCAGCGCTCTTTTAGCGGGAGCGGGAGATACGCAGTATTTT. Encoded protein: CASSALLAGAGDTQYF.

This chain uses TRBV5-1 with TRBJ2-1; 9 bases are shared with TRBD2. The J segment lost 4 bases and the V segment lost 0 bases, leaving 5 bases of the junction unmatched. The CDR3 spans 16 residues. Germline CDR1 SGHRS, CDR2 YFSETQ. The DNA of the CDR3 is TGCGCCAGCAGCTTGGATGCGACTAGCGGTTACAATGAGCAGTTCTTC. It codes for CASSLDATSGYNEQFF.

This chain connects TRBV5-1 to TRBJ1-3; tentatively, D is TRBD1 (6 bases). Germline V gene data show CDR1 as SGHRS and CDR2 as YFSETQ. V dropped 0 bases and J dropped 8 bases, with 12 bases sitting between them. This CDR3 is built from 14 residues. CDR3 in amino acids: CASSLDGGPDTIYF. CDR3 sequence (DNA): TGCGCCAGCAGCTTGGACGGGGGGCCGGACACCATATATTTT.

The chain is built from TRBV10-3 and TRBJ2-2, with 8 bases fitting TRBD1. V shed 3 bases and J 1 base; nucleotides not matched to a gene: 7. Germline values: CDR1 ENHRY, CDR2 SYGVKD. This CDR3 region has 17 residues. For the CDR3, the DNA is TGTGCCATCAGTGACGCCTCCGGGACAGGGAACACCGGGGAGCTGTTTTTT. It encodes CAISDASGTGNTGELFF.

The genes are TRBV6-6 and TRBJ2-1; 7 nucleotides agree with TRBD2. The V and J ends lost 6 bases and 7 bases, in that order; junction bases with no gene match: 12. Germline V gives CDR1 MNHNY, CDR2 SVGAGI (reference sequence). There are 15 residues in the CDR3. The CDR3, as DNA: TGTGCCAGCAGCCTAGCGGAGGACCTTCGAAATGAGCAGTTCTTC. Protein product: CASSLAEDLRNEQFF.